This entry concerns a single T cell receptor (beta chain). The antigen it binds to is not known. No clone much larger than this one lies a single base away; base qualities are absent. Including cysteine and phenylalanine, the CDR3 has 15 amino acids. Only the CDR3 region is kept as DNA, spanning 45 bases read in frame from base 1. According to the germline V gene, CDR1 reads KGHSH and CDR2 reads LQKENI. Trimming leaves V shorter by 3 bases and J shorter by 4 bases, with the junction holding 7 bases beyond the gene matches. For sequencing of the TCRbeta CDR3 region, genomic DNA was extracted from the sorted cells. TCRbeta CDR3 regions were sequenced using the immunoSEQ Assay. TCRdb provides this immuneACCESS table in a form limited to in-frame rearrangements. Some clones are lacking; in checked studies, under half of them reflect an unresolved V gene, and why the rest are absent is not known. Across this sample there are tens of thousands of clones, with 80% to 90% seen only once. Of the sample, 4.7% falls within the top ten clones.

The sample is drawn from a study of OX40 agonist ivuxolimab in advanced cancers. In terms of the full investigation: Ivuxolimab was a fully human IgG2 agonistic monoclonal antibody targeting the costimulatory receptor OX40 (CD134). Prior anti-PD-1, anti-PD-L1 or anti-CTLA-4 therapy was permitted, and roughly two fifths of dose-escalation patients had received checkpoint inhibitors. Among the roughly 50 dose-escalation patients, about 19 had hepatocellular carcinoma, roughly 15 melanoma, 9 renal cell carcinoma and 9 head and neck cancer. The paper reports the monotherapy dose-escalation portion (N = 52 patients) of the phase I ivuxolimab trial. In the dose-escalation cohort, more than 75% of patients were male, and the mean age was around 60 years, with a range of about 20 to 79. Intravenous ivuxolimab was administered to patients every 2 weeks at six dose levels: 0.01, 0.1, 0.3, 1.5, 3 and 10 mg/kg. The point of sequencing TCRbeta in the periphery was to test whether ivuxolimab changed TCR sequence diversity and drove clonal T-cell expansion. Partial responses occurred in three dose-escalation patients: two with cutaneous melanoma and one with hepatocellular carcinoma. On the study overall, not on this receptor specifically: In the 0.1-3.0 mg/kg groups, partial responders were among the patients with the lowest normalized peripheral clonal expansion, particularly in CD8+ T cells. The antigen specificity of the peripheral T cells that underwent clonal expansion was not determined. Low levels of normalized T-cell clonal expansion were also seen in some patients who did not respond. At doses of 0.1 to 3.0 mg/kg, clonal expansion of both CD4+ and CD8+ blood T cells was observed from baseline to week 6. After ivuxolimab, CD8+ T cells had more expanded clones than CD4+ T cells on average.

The trial excluded patients who had a history of autoimmune disease or were on systemic immunosuppression. Peripheral blood for TCR sequencing was drawn from every dose cohort at baseline, at cycle 4 day 1 and at cycle 7 day 1. The samples were drawn from a first-in-human, open-label, multicenter phase I dose-escalation trial of ivuxolimab. Adults with locally advanced or metastatic melanoma, renal cell carcinoma, hepatocellular carcinoma or head and neck squamous cell carcinoma were enrolled in the trial. CD4+ and CD8+ T cells were sorted separately from peripheral blood before TCR sequencing. Sequencing used CD4+ or CD8+ T cells sorted from blood, obtained in a trial of the OX40 agonist ivuxolimab. The clonotype originates from an adult with an advanced solid tumor such as melanoma, head and neck, liver or kidney cancer. The sequence links TRBV18 to TRBJ2-7; TRBD2 lines up with 9 middle nucleotides. The nucleotides are TGTGCCAGCTCACCTCTTAGCGGGAGTCTATACGAGCAGTACTTC. Translated, this gives CASSPLSGSLYEQYF.